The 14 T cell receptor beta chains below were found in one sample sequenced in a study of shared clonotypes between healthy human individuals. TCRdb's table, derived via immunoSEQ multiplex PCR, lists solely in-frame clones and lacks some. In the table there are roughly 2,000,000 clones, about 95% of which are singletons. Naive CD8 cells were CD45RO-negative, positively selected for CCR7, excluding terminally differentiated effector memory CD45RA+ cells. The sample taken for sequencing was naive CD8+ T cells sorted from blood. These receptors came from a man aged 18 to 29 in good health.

The CDR3 reads CASSYSSGGREAFF. For the CDR3, the DNA is TGTGCCAGCAGTTACTCGTCGGGCGGCCGTGAAGCTTTCTTT. The genes are TRBV6-5 and TRBJ1-1; no reliable D call. There are 14 residues in the CDR3. Trimming cost V 0 bases and J 7 bases, with 12 bases left between them. Germline loops: CDR1 MNHEY, CDR2 SVGAGI.

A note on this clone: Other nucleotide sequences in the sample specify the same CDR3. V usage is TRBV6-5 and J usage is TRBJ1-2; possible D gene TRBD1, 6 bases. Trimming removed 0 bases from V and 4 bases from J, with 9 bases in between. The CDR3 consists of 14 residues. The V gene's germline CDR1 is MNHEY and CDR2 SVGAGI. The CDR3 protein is CASSYSTGPYGYTF. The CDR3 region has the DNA TGTGCCAGCAGTTACTCAACAGGGCCCTATGGCTACACCTTC.

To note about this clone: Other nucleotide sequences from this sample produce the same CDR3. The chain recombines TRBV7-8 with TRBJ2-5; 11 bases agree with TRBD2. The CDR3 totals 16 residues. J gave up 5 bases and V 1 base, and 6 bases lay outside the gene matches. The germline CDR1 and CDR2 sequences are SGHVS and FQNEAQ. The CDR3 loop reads CASSLELAGVVETQYF. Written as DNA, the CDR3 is TGTGCCAGCAGCTTAGAACTAGCGGGAGTGGTTGAGACCCAGTACTTC.

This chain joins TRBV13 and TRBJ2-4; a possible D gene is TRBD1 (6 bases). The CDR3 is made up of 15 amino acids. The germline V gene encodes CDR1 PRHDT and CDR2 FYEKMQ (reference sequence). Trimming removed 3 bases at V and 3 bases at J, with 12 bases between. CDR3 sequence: CASSFGRGGKNIQYF. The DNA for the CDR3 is TGTGCCAGCAGCTTCGGAAGAGGGGGCAAAAACATTCAGTACTTC.

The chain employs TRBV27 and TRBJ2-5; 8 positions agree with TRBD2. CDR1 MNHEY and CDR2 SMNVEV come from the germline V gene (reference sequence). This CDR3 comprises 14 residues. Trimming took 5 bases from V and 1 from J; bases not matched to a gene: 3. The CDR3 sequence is CASSPRGAQETQYF. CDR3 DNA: TGTGCCAGCAGTCCGCGGGGGGCCCAAGAGACCCAGTACTTC.

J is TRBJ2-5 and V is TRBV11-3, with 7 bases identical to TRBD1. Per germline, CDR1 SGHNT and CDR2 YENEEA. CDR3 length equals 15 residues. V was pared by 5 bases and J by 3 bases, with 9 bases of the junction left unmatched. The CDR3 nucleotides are TGTGCCAGCAGCAAGTACGGACAGGAGGAAGAGACCCAGTACTTC. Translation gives CASSKYGQEEETQYF.

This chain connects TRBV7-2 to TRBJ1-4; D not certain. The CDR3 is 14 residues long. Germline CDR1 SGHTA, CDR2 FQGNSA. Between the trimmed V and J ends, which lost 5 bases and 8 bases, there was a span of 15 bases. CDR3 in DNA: TGTGCCAGCAGCCTGGGCCTCGGAGGAGAAAAACTGTTTTTT. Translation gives CASSLGLGGEKLFF.

In DNA, the CDR3 is TGTGCCAGCAGCGGCAGACTGTTCATGAACACTGAAGCTTTCTTT. Translated: CASSGRLFMNTEAFF. This chain links TRBV13 with TRBJ1-1; D not certain. Germline V gives CDR1 PRHDT, CDR2 FYEKMQ (reference sequence). The CDR3 extends over 15 amino acids. Trimming left V 5 bases short and J 0 bases short, with 13 bases between.

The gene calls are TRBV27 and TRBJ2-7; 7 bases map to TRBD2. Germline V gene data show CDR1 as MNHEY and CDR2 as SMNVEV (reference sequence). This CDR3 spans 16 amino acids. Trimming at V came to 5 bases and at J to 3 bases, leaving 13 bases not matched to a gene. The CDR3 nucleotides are TGTGCCAGCAGTCCGACCTTAGCGGGTACTCACTACGAGCAGTACTTC. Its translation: CASSPTLAGTHYEQYF.

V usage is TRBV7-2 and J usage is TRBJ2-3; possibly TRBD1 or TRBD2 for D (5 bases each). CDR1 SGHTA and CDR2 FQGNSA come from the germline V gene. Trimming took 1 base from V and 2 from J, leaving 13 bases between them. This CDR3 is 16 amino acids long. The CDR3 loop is CASSLGRDGFTDTQYF. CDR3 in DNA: TGTGCCAGCAGCTTAGGCCGGGACGGATTCACAGATACGCAGTATTTT.

This CDR3 is CASSPPGGQYF. The CDR3 DNA follows: TGTGCCAGCAGCCCTCCGGGAGGGCAGTATTTT. V and J are TRBV7-9 and TRBJ2-3; TRBD2 agrees at 7 bases. Germline V gene data show CDR1 as SEHNR and CDR2 as FQNEAQ (reference sequence). The CDR3 sequence is 11 residues long. The V segment lost 5 bases and the J segment 11 bases; nucleotides outside the gene matches: 4.

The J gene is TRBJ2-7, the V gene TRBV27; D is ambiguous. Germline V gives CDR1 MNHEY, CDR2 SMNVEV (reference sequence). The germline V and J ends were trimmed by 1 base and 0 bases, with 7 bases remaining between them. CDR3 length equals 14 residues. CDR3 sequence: CASSLYLNSYEQYF. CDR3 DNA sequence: TGTGCCAGCAGTTTATATTTGAACTCCTACGAGCAGTACTTC.

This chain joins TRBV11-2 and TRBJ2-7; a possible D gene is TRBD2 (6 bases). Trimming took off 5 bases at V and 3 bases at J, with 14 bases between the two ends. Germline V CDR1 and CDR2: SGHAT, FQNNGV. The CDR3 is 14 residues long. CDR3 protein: CASSHAEEGYEQYF. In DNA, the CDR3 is TGTGCCAGCAGCCACGCCGAGGAGGGCTACGAGCAGTACTTC.

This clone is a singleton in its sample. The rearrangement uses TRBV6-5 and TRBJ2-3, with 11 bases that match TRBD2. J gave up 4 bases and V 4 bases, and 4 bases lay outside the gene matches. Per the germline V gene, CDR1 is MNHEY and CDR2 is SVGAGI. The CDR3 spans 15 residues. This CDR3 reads CASSFFSGGADTQYF. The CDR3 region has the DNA TGTGCCAGCAGTTTTTTTAGCGGGGGGGCAGATACGCAGTATTTT.